Detailed here is one T cell receptor beta chain. This sample stems from a study of graft-versus-host responses after intestinal transplantation. CFSE-labeled responder cells (approximately 200,000) were plated with approximately 200,000 irradiated, violet-dye-labeled stimulator cells. Using immunoSEQ multiplex PCR, the repertoire was profiled, and TCRdb retains in-frame clones only, with some absent. The data hold about 22,000 clones, with around 43% observed a single time. The CDR3 sequence is 15 residues long. The V gene's germline CDR1 is MNHEY and CDR2 SMNVEV (reference sequence). Trimming stripped 2 bases from V and 9 bases from J, with 17 bases between.

Specimen: alloreactive CD8+ T cells from a mixed lymphocyte reaction culture, collected before intestinal transplant. Subset specified: CFSE-low proliferating T cells sorted from roughly six-day pre-transplant mixed lymphocyte reaction (GvH or HvG direction). The chain employs TRBV27 and TRBJ2-1; the D gene is possibly TRBD2 (5 bases). The clonotype originates from a human patient who received an intestinal transplant. CDR3 DNA sequence: TGTGCCAGCAGTTTAAGTCGGCTAGCAGTCAGTGAGCAGTTCTTC. Protein product: CASSLSRLAVSEQFF.